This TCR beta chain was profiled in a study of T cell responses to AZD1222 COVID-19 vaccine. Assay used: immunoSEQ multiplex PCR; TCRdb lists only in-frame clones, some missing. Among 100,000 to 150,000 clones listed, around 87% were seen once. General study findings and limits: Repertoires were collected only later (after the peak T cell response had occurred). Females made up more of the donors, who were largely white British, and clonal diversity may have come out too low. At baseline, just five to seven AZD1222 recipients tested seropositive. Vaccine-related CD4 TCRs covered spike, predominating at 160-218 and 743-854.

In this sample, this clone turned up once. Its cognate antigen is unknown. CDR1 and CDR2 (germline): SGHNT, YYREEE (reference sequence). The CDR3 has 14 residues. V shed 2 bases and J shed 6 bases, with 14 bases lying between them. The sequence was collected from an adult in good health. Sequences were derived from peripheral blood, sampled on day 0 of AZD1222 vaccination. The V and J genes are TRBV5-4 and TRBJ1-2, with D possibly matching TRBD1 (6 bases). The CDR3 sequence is CASSFPGTQNGYTF. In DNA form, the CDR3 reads TGTGCCAGCAGCTTCCCCGGGACACAGAATGGCTACACCTTC.